This is a list of T cell receptor beta chains from one sample in a study of early T cells in non-severe SARS-CoV-2 infection. TCRdb re-derived calls from the 5' RACE reads in MiXCR, one entry per CDR3 protein. Of about 61,000 distinct CDR3 sequences listed, 12% are singletons. Sequencing was performed on whole blood, taken at baseline. The receptors originated from an adult who was a healthcare worker with PCR-confirmed SARS-CoV-2 infection or an uninfected control (not recorded which). The donor label of this sample is uncertain. Each CDR3 is given with its conserved first and last residue. D genes are given only for firm matches. Clone size is not always given. Where it is, it says once, few, many or a class for expanded clones.

j_call: TRBJ1-4
d_call: .
cdr3_length: 12
v_call: TRBV12-3/TRBV12-4
clone_size: .
cdr3_aa: CASRRANEKLFF
cdr3_nt: TGTGCCAGCAGAAGAGCTAATGAAAAACTGTTTTTT

j_call: TRBJ2-3
d_call: TRBD2
cdr3_length: 16
v_call: TRBV12-3/TRBV12-4
clone_size: few
cdr3_aa: CASSFRLAGGSDTQYF
cdr3_nt: TGTGCCAGCAGTTTTAGACTAGCGGGGGGCTCGGATACGCAGTATTTT

j_call: TRBJ1-4
d_call: .
cdr3_length: 11
v_call: TRBV11-2
clone_size: few
cdr3_aa: CASSSYEKLFF
cdr3_nt: TGTGCCAGCAGCTCCTATGAAAAACTGTTTTTT

j_call: TRBJ2-1
d_call: .
cdr3_length: 15
v_call: TRBV18
clone_size: .
cdr3_aa: CASSLRTGRVDEQFF
cdr3_nt: TGTGCCAGCTCACTCCGGACAGGGAGGGTTGATGAGCAGTTCTTC

j_call: TRBJ1-3
d_call: .
cdr3_length: 14
v_call: TRBV12-3/TRBV12-4
clone_size: .
cdr3_aa: CASTWGRTGNTIYF
cdr3_nt: TGCGCCAGCACCTGGGGAAGGACTGGAAACACCATATATTTT

j_call: TRBJ1-1
d_call: .
cdr3_length: 14
v_call: TRBV5-1
clone_size: .
cdr3_aa: CASSFQGENTEAFF
cdr3_nt: TGCGCCAGCAGCTTTCAAGGGGAGAACACTGAAGCTTTCTTT

j_call: TRBJ2-1
d_call: .
cdr3_length: 18
v_call: TRBV6-2/TRBV6-3
clone_size: .
cdr3_aa: CASSSEIGRTTIHNEQFF
cdr3_nt: TGTGCCAGCAGTTCAGAAATTGGCAGGACCACTATACACAATGAGCAGTTCTTC

j_call: TRBJ1-5
d_call: .
cdr3_length: 14
v_call: TRBV5-8
clone_size: few
cdr3_aa: CASRHNRVGQPQHF
cdr3_nt: TGTGCCAGCAGACATAACAGGGTAGGTCAGCCCCAGCATTTT

j_call: TRBJ2-5
d_call: .
cdr3_length: 13
v_call: TRBV6-2/TRBV6-3
clone_size: few
cdr3_aa: CASTLPPWETQYF
cdr3_nt: TGTGCCAGCACCCTACCCCCTTGGGAGACCCAGTACTTC

j_call: TRBJ1-2
d_call: TRBD1
cdr3_length: 17
v_call: TRBV4-1
clone_size: few
cdr3_aa: CASSRSGQGPPDYGYTF
cdr3_nt: TGCGCCAGCAGCCGATCGGGACAGGGGCCACCCGATTATGGCTACACCTTC

j_call: TRBJ2-5
d_call: TRBD1
cdr3_length: 13
v_call: TRBV12-3/TRBV12-4
clone_size: many
cdr3_aa: CASRTGGKETQYF
cdr3_nt: TGTGCCAGCAGGACAGGGGGCAAAGAGACCCAGTACTTC

j_call: TRBJ2-1
d_call: .
cdr3_length: 15
v_call: TRBV18
clone_size: few
cdr3_aa: CASSPPWRNTNEQFF
cdr3_nt: TGTGCCAGCTCACCACCGTGGAGGAACACCAATGAGCAGTTCTTC

j_call: TRBJ2-2
d_call: TRBD1
cdr3_length: 14
v_call: TRBV11-2
clone_size: .
cdr3_aa: CASQGQANTGELFF
cdr3_nt: TGTGCCAGCCAGGGACAGGCGAACACCGGGGAGCTGTTTTTT

j_call: TRBJ2-5
d_call: .
cdr3_length: 14
v_call: TRBV24-1
clone_size: .
cdr3_aa: CATSVSGGPETQYF
cdr3_nt: TGTGCCACCAGTGTCTCCGGGGGGCCCGAGACCCAGTACTTC

j_call: TRBJ2-2
d_call: TRBD1
cdr3_length: 14
v_call: TRBV30
clone_size: .
cdr3_aa: CAWSPGGHTGELFF
cdr3_nt: TGTGCCTGGAGTCCAGGGGGCCACACCGGGGAGCTGTTTTTT

j_call: TRBJ2-5
d_call: .
cdr3_length: 13
v_call: TRBV25-1
clone_size: many
cdr3_aa: CASSAGAQETQYF
cdr3_nt: TGTGCCAGCAGTGCGGGGGCCCAAGAGACCCAGTACTTC

j_call: TRBJ1-1
d_call: .
cdr3_length: 12
v_call: TRBV6-1
clone_size: .
cdr3_aa: CASSEMRGYAFF
cdr3_nt: TGTGCCAGCAGTGAAATGAGGGGGTACGCTTTCTTT

j_call: TRBJ1-1
d_call: .
cdr3_length: 12
v_call: TRBV6-5
clone_size: many
cdr3_aa: CASSYSGREAFF
cdr3_nt: TGTGCCAGCAGTTACTCCGGCAGAGAAGCTTTCTTT

j_call: TRBJ2-1
d_call: TRBD1
cdr3_length: 13
v_call: TRBV4-2
clone_size: many
cdr3_aa: CASSQVDRGKQFF
cdr3_nt: TGTGCCAGCAGCCAGGTGGACAGGGGGAAGCAGTTCTTC

j_call: TRBJ2-2
d_call: .
cdr3_length: 12
v_call: TRBV7-9
clone_size: few
cdr3_aa: CASSPPTGELFF
cdr3_nt: TGTGCCAGCAGCCCCCCTACCGGGGAGCTGTTTTTT

j_call: TRBJ1-2
d_call: TRBD1
cdr3_length: 14
v_call: TRBV24-1
clone_size: few
cdr3_aa: CATSESGGNYGYTF
cdr3_nt: TGTGCCACCAGTGAATCAGGGGGAAACTATGGCTACACCTTC

j_call: TRBJ2-1
d_call: .
cdr3_length: 15
v_call: TRBV6-1
clone_size: few
cdr3_aa: CASSAGWRAHNEQFF
cdr3_nt: TGTGCCAGCAGCGCAGGGTGGAGGGCGCACAATGAGCAGTTCTTC

j_call: TRBJ1-5
d_call: .
cdr3_length: 17
v_call: TRBV6-6
clone_size: once
cdr3_aa: CASSYTSPEYSNQPQHF
cdr3_nt: TGTGCCAGCAGTTATACCAGCCCTGAGTATAGCAATCAGCCCCAGCATTTT

j_call: TRBJ2-2
d_call: .
cdr3_length: 13
v_call: TRBV24-1
clone_size: .
cdr3_aa: CATSGLIVGELFF
cdr3_nt: TGTGCCACCAGTGGTTTAATTGTCGGGGAGCTGTTTTTT

j_call: TRBJ2-3
d_call: .
cdr3_length: 13
v_call: TRBV7-2
clone_size: few
cdr3_aa: CASSPTGADTQYF
cdr3_nt: TGTGCCAGCAGCCCGACGGGCGCAGATACGCAGTATTTT

j_call: TRBJ2-1
d_call: TRBD2
cdr3_length: 18
v_call: TRBV4-2
clone_size: .
cdr3_aa: CASSQDLLLAGGPPEQFF
cdr3_nt: TGTGCCAGCAGCCAAGACCTCCTACTAGCGGGGGGGCCTCCTGAGCAGTTCTTC

j_call: TRBJ1-2
d_call: .
cdr3_length: 16
v_call: TRBV12-3/TRBV12-4
clone_size: .
cdr3_aa: CASSFLPPGSHYGYTF
cdr3_nt: TGTGCCAGCAGTTTCCTCCCTCCAGGGTCTCACTATGGCTACACCTTC

j_call: TRBJ1-1
d_call: .
cdr3_length: 13
v_call: TRBV2
clone_size: .
cdr3_aa: CASSDTRAFGAFF
cdr3_nt: TGTGCCAGCAGTGACACCAGGGCCTTTGGAGCTTTCTTT

j_call: TRBJ2-5
d_call: .
cdr3_length: 12
v_call: TRBV5-1
clone_size: .
cdr3_aa: CASSQNQETQYF
cdr3_nt: TGCGCCAGCAGCCAGAATCAAGAGACCCAGTACTTC